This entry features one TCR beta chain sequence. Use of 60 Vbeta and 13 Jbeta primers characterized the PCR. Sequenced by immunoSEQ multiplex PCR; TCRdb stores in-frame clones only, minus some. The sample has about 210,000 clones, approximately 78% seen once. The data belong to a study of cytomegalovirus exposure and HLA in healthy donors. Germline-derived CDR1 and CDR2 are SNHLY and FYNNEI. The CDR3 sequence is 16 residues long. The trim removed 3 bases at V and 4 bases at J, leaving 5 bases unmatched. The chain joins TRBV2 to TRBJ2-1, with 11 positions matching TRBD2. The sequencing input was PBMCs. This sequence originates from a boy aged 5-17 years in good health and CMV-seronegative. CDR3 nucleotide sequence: TGTGCCAGCAGTGAGTGGCTAGCGGGGGGTTACAATGAGCAGTTCTTC. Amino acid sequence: CASSEWLAGGYNEQFF.